Presented here are 2 T cell receptor beta chains from one specimen sequenced in a study of T cell responses to AZD1222 COVID-19 vaccine. This table comes from immunoSEQ multiplex PCR, and its TCRdb copy is limited to in-frame clones, with some not included. The sample consists of about 60,000 clones, 65% to 90% of them appearing once. This sample comprised peripheral blood, obtained on day 0 of AZD1222 vaccination. The receptors come from an adult in good health.

The chain links TRBV4-1 to TRBJ2-3, with 11 bases fitting TRBD2. This CDR3 has 16 residues. In germline, CDR1 is MGHRA, CDR2 YSYEKL. With 3 bases clipped from V and 3 bases from J, the junction kept 5 bases outside the gene matches. In DNA form, the CDR3 reads TGCGCCAGCAGCCATAGTAGCGGGAGGGGGACAGATACGCAGTATTTT. This translates into CASSHSSGRGTDTQYF.

This clone was found once. The CDR3 nucleotides read TGCGCCAGCAGCGCCGGACTAGCGGGAGGTCGGAGCACAGATACGCAGTATTTT. Translated, it gives CASSAGLAGGRSTDTQYF. The rearrangement joins TRBV5-1 to TRBJ2-3; TRBD2 matches at 14 bases. The length of the CDR3 is 18 residues. Losses at the gene ends were 4 bases for V and 0 bases for J; bases not matched to a gene: 7. CDR1 SGHRS and CDR2 YFSETQ come from the germline V gene. Looking up the rest from reference TRBV5-1 and TRBJ2-3 gives the full variable domain: KAGVTQTPRYLIKTRGQQVTLSCSPISGHRSVSWYQQTPGQGLQFLFEYFSETQRNKGNFPGRFSGRQFSNSRSEMNVSTLELGDSALYLCASSAGLAGGRSTDTQYFGPGTRLTVL.